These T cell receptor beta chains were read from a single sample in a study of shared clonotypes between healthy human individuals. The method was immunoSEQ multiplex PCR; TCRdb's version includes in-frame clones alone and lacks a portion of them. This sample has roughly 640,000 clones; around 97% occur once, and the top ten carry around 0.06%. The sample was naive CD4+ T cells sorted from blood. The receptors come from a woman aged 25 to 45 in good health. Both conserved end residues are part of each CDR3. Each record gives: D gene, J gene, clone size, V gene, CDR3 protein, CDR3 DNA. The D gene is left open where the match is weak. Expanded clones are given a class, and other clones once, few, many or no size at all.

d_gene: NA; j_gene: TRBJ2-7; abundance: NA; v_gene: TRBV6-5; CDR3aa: CASSGSGTLNEQYF; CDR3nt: TGTGCCAGCAGTGGATCCGGGACATTGAACGAGCAGTACTTC
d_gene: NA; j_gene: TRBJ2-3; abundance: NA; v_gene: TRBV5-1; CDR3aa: CASRERANTDTQYF; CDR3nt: TGCGCCAGCAGGGAGCGGGCAAACACAGATACGCAGTATTTT
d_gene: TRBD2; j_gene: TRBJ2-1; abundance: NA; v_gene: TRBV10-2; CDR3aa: CASSDPTSGSRNEQFF; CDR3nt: TGCGCCAGCAGTGACCCAACTAGCGGGAGTCGGAATGAGCAGTTCTTC
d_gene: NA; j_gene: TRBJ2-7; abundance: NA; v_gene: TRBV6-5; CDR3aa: CASSPGLLTYEQYF; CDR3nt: TGTGCCAGCAGCCCCGGTCTGTTAACCTACGAGCAGTACTTC
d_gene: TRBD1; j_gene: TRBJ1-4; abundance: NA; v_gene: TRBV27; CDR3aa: CASRRQGQNEKLFF; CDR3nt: TGTGCCAGCCGCCGGCAGGGACAGAATGAAAAACTGTTTTTT
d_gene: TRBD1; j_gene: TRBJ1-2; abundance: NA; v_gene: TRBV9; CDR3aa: CASSPRTGALINYGYTF; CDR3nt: TGTGCCAGCAGCCCCCGGACAGGGGCCCTGATTAACTATGGCTACACCTTC
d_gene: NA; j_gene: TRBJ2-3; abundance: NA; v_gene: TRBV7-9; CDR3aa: CASSLLRTSVRDTQYF; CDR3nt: TGTGCCAGCAGCTTATTGAGGACATCGGTTCGAGATACGCAGTATTTT
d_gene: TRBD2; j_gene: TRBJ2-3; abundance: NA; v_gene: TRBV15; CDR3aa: CARRASGRHWDTQYF; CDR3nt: TGTGCCAGAAGGGCTAGCGGGAGACACTGGGATACGCAGTATTTT
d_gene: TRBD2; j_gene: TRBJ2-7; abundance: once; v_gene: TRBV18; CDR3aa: CASSSGTSGLGYEQYF; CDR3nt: TGTGCCAGCTCATCCGGGACTAGCGGGTTAGGCTACGAGCAGTACTTC
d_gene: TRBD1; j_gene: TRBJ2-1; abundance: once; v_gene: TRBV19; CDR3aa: CASSLRDRAYNEQFF; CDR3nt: TGTGCCAGTAGTCTCCGGGACAGGGCCTACAATGAGCAGTTCTTC
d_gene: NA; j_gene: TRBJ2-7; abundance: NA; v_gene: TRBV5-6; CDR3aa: CASSFGGPRHEQYF; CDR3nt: TGTGCCAGCAGCTTTGGGGGGCCGCGGCACGAGCAGTACTTC
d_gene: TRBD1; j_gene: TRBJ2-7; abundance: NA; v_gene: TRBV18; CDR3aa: CASSPRTGGSKEQYF; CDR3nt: TGTGCCAGCTCACCACGGACAGGGGGGTCTAAGGAGCAGTACTTC
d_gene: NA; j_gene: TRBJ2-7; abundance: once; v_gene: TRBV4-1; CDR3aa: CASSQDPLWEGGGKDEQYF; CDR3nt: TGCGCCAGCAGCCAAGACCCCCTCTGGGAGGGGGGCGGGAAAGACGAGCAGTACTTC
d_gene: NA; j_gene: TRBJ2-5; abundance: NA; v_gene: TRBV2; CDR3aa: CAGSEQTGNQETQYF; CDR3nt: TGTGCCGGCTCCGAGCAAACGGGGAATCAAGAGACCCAGTACTTC
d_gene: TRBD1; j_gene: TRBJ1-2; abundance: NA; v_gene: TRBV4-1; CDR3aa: CASRQGFTGTGAYGYTF; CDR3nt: TGCGCCAGCAGACAGGGTTTTACCGGGACAGGGGCCTATGGCTACACCTTC
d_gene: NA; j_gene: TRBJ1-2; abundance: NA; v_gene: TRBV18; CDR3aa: CASSPADSNYGYTF; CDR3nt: TGTGCCAGCTCACCGGCAGATTCTAACTATGGCTACACCTTC
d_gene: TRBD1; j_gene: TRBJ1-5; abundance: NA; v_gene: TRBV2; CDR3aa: CASSVSGQGIPYSNQPQHF; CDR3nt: TGTGCCAGCAGTGTTTCGGGACAGGGGATTCCCTATAGCAATCAGCCCCAGCATTTT
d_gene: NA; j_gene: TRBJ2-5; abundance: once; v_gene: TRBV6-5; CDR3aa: CASSYPEGETQYF; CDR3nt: TGTGCCAGCAGTTACCCCGAGGGAGAGACCCAGTACTTC
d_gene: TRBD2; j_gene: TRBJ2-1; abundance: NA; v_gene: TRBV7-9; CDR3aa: CASSLALGLAGLYNEQFF; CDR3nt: TGTGCCAGCAGCTTAGCTCTTGGACTAGCGGGACTTTACAATGAGCAGTTCTTC
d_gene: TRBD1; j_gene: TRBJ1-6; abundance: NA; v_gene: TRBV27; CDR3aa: CASSEGTGGSPLHF; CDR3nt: TGTGCCAGCAGTGAAGGGACAGGGGGCTCACCCCTCCACTTT
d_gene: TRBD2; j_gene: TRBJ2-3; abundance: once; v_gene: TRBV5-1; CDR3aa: CASSSLAGEDGHTQYF; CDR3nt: TGCGCCAGCAGCTCACTAGCGGGAGAAGATGGGCATACGCAGTATTTT
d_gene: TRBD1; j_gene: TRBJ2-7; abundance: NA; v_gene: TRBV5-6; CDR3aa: CASSLTPTGSSSYEQYF; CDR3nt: TGTGCCAGCAGCTTGACGCCGACAGGGTCAAGCTCCTACGAGCAGTACTTC
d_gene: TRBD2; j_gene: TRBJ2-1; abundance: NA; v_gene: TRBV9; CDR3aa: CASSAPSGSSYNEQFF; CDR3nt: TGTGCCAGCAGCGCTCCTAGCGGGAGCTCCTACAATGAGCAGTTCTTC
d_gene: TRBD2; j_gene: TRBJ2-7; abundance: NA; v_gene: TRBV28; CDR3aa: CASNVGRASGSYEQYF; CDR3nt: TGTGCCAGCAATGTCGGTAGGGCTAGCGGTTCCTACGAGCAGTACTTC
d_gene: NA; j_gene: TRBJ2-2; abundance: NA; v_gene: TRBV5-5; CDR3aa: CASSFHRTVSGELFF; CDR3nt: TGTGCCAGCAGCTTCCACAGGACAGTCTCGGGGGAGCTGTTTTTT
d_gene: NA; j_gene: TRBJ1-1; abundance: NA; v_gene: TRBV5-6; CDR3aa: CASSLDPAVTEAFF; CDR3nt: TGTGCCAGCAGCTTGGATCCCGCAGTGACTGAAGCTTTCTTT
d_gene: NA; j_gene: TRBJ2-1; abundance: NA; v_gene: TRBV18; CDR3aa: CASSPTGHNEQFF; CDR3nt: TGTGCCAGCTCGCCAACGGGGCACAATGAGCAGTTCTTC
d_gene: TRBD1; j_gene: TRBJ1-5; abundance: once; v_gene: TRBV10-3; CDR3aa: CAISEDRASNQPQHF; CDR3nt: TGTGCCATCAGTGAAGACAGGGCTAGCAATCAGCCCCAGCATTTT
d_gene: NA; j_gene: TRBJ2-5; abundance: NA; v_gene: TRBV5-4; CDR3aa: CASSDPGRAEKTQYF; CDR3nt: TGTGCCAGCAGCGACCCCGGAAGGGCCGAGAAGACCCAGTACTTC
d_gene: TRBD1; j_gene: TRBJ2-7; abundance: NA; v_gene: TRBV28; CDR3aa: CASSSHVGQGDEQYF; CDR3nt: TGTGCCAGCAGTTCCCACGTAGGACAGGGCGACGAGCAGTACTTC
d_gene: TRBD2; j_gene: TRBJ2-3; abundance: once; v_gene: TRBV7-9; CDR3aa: CASSQLWTSGEGDTQYF; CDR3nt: TGTGCCAGCAGCCAACTATGGACTAGCGGGGAGGGAGATACGCAGTATTTT
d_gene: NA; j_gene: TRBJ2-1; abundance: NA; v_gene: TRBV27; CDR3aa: CASKRASRDEQFF; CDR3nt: TGTGCCAGCAAGCGGGCGTCGAGGGATGAGCAGTTCTTC
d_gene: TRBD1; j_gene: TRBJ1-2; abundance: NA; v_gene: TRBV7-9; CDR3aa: CASSEGQGARYGGYTF; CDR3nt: TGTGCCAGCAGCGAGGGACAGGGGGCGCGATATGGTGGCTACACCTTC
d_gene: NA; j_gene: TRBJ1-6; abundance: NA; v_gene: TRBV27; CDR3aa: CASSLWSSNSPLHF; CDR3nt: TGTGCCAGCAGTTTATGGAGTAGTAATTCACCCCTCCACTTT
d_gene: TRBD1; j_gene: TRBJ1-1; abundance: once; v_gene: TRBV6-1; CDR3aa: CASSGPGQVNTEAFF; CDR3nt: TGTGCCAGCAGTGGACCCGGACAGGTGAACACTGAAGCTTTCTTT
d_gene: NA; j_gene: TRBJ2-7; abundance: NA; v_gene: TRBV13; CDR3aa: CASSLQGSYEQYF; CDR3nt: TGTGCCAGCAGCTTACAGGGATCCTACGAGCAGTACTTC
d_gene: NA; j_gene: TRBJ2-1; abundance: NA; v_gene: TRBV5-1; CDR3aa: CASSFSVGSYNEQFF; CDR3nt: TGCGCCAGCAGTTTTTCGGTCGGCTCCTACAATGAGCAGTTCTTC
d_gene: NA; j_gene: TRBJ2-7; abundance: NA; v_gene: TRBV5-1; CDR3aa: CASSDLTYEQYF; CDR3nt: TGCGCCAGCAGCGACCTAACCTACGAGCAGTACTTC
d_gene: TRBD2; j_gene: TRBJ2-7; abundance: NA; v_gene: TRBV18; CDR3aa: CASSPPLTSGHYEQYF; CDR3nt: TGTGCCAGCTCACCACCGCTGACTAGCGGGCATTACGAGCAGTACTTC
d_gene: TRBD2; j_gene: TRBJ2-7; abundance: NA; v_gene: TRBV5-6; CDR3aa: CASSLSGREYF; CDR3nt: TGTGCCAGCAGCTTAAGCGGGAGAGAGTACTTC
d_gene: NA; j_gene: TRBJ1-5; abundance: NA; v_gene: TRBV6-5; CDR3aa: CASRGSNQPQHF; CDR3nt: TGTGCCAGCAGGGGAAGCAATCAGCCCCAGCATTTT
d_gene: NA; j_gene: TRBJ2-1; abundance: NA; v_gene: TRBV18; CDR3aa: CASSPLEGNRDEQFF; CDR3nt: TGTGCCAGCTCACCACTGGAGGGAAACCGGGATGAGCAGTTCTTC
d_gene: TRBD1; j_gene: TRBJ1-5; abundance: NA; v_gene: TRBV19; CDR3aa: CASSGGPGTGIQPQHF; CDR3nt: TGTGCCAGTAGTGGCGGGCCCGGGACAGGGATTCAGCCCCAGCATTTT
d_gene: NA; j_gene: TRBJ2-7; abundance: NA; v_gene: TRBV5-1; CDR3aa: CASSGGATYEQYF; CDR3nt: TGCGCCAGCAGTGGTGGGGCAACCTACGAGCAGTACTTC
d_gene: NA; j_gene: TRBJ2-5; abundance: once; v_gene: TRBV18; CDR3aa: CASSPPTTETQYF; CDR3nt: TGTGCCAGCTCACCACCGACTACCGAGACCCAGTACTTC
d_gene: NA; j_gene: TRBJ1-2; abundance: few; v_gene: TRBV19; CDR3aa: CASRPGTSGYGYTF; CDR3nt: TGTGCCAGTAGGCCAGGAACAAGTGGCTATGGCTACACCTTC
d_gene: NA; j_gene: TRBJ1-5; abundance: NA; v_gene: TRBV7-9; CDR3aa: CASSLTSGNQPQHF; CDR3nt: TGTGCCAGCAGCTTAACCTCAGGTAATCAGCCCCAGCATTTT
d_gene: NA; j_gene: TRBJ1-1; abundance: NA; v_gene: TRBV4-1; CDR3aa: CASNQRAGIGRPEAFF; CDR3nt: TGCGCCAGCAACCAAAGAGCTGGGATTGGAAGGCCTGAAGCTTTCTTT
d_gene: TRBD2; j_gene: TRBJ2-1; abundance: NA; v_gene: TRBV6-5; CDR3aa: CASSRSSGDYNEQFF; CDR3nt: TGTGCCAGCAGTCGATCTAGCGGGGATTACAATGAGCAGTTCTTC
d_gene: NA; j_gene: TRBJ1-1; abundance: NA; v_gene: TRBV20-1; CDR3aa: CSARGTGEAFF; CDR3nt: TGCAGTGCTAGAGGCACTGGTGAAGCTTTCTTT
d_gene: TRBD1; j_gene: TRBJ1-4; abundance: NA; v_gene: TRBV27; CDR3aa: CASSSIRQGREKLFF; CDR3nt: TGTGCCAGCAGTTCCATAAGACAGGGGAGAGAAAAACTGTTTTTT
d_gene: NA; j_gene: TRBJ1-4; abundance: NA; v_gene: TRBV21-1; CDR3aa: CASSAPRDRGKPNEKLFF; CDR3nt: TGTGCCAGCAGCGCTCCCCGGGACAGGGGAAAGCCTAATGAAAAACTGTTTTTT
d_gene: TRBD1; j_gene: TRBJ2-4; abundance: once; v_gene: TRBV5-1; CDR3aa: CASSLTGQNIQYF; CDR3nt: TGCGCCAGCAGCTTGACGGGACAGAACATTCAGTACTTC